The present TCR beta chain was sequenced within a study of cytomegalovirus exposure and HLA in healthy donors (dated 2017 in TCRdb). Concerning the study at large: According to an earlier analysis of a few hundred of the donors, about 179 million T cells yielded 117 million unique TCR beta sequences and 276 Gb of sequence data. An early release covering roughly 580 HLA-typed donors comprised 300 to 350 gigabases of sequencing data and 85 million or so unique TCR sequences. Of the roughly 430 genotyped donors, approximately 82% fell in the genetic ancestry cluster associated with self-reported Caucasian donors. The study aimed to test whether cataloging public T cell receptors could reveal signatures of past pathogen exposure. The study profiled the T cell repertoires of hundreds of subjects by immunosequencing and related them to cytomegalovirus serostatus. In addition to the first cohort of several hundred subjects, a separate validation cohort of under 150 different subjects was used. To predict cytomegalovirus infection status, the study brought together high-throughput TCR immunosequencing, statistical association of individual TCRs with disease status, and machine learning. A later analysis re-analyzed previously published TCR beta repertoires from approximately 670 donors and added high-resolution HLA genotyping to study TCR occurrence patterns. The later analysis used no new phenotypic data to find candidate immune exposures, relying instead on TCR beta sequences and their occurrence across donors. In an earlier analysis of a few hundred of the donors, high-throughput TCR beta sequencing was used to judge whether each TCR beta V gene segment behaved as functional or pseudogenic. Donor age, sex, ethnicity and CMV serostatus were compiled together with the repertoire data. A later genetic analysis took genome-wide SNP genotypes for 398 of the 666 donors and used that subset as a discovery cohort. Every repertoire in the discovery cohort had been generated on one and the same sequencing platform. HLA typing covered class I and class II loci at four-digit resolution. Typing coverage varied by locus: about 620-640 donors for A, B, C, DRB1 and DQB1; approximately 520 for DQA1; more than 600 for DPA1; around 450 for DPB1. Roughly five DR-DQ haplotypes were treated as single units for association and clustering because of strong linkage in the cohort. Among 398 genotyped donors of the cohort, an average of 235,054 unique TCR beta nucleotide sequences were sequenced per donor, about a sixth of them non-productive. General findings and caveats noted by the study authors: A cluster of highly shared sequence variants was judged likely to represent a technical artifact of the sequencing pipeline. Linkage disequilibrium might explain the correlated functional status among segregating V segments, but an unknown experimental factor could not be excluded. According to a later analysis, TCR association rates differed among HLA loci, with DRB1 alleles showing the most associated TCRs and HLA-C alleles showing the fewest. While some public TCRs were present in many individuals, most TCR sequences turned up only very rarely across donors. For the cohort, immune exposure information was limited to CMV serostatus. Because some donors lacked HLA typing at each locus, the association tests relied only on the typed subset. Only TCR beta chains were sequenced in this cohort, and the absence of alpha or paired-chain data limited detectable features. A further reported finding was that TCR beta sequences accurately predicted the HLA-A and HLA-B alleles for most subjects in the first cohort. At a false discovery rate of 0.05, a later analysis linked around 17,000 TCR beta sequences to specific HLA alleles. In the study, 150 to 200 TCR beta chains were listed as associated with cytomegalovirus. Broadly in line with IMGT annotations, most TCR beta V segments showed up in productive rearrangements about 87% or about 30% of the time in an earlier analysis of 587 of the donors. In vitro tests confirmed that a few of the cytomegalovirus-associated TCR beta chains recognize cytomegalovirus antigens. A later analysis found that HLA-associated TCR beta chains were more clonally expanded and had lower generation probabilities than equally common non-associated chains. Assigning TCR associations to individual alleles was difficult when HLA alleles, especially DR and DQ, strongly co-occurred. Compared with the roughly 670-donor mean, donors in an Asian-associated ancestry cluster had fewer N-insertions in productive TCRs, according to a later genetic analysis. According to a later analysis, parvovirus B19, influenza, CMV and Epstein-Barr virus appeared linked to several top co-occurrence clusters. In a later genetic analysis, a missense DCLRE1C variant was associated with V-gene and J-gene trimming of TCR beta chains, and the association was replicated in an independent cohort. The classifier was reported to diagnose cytomegalovirus status with high specificity and sensitivity in both the original and validation cohorts. According to the authors, the approach could potentially be generalized to other disease states and immunological phenotypes. Because counts were too low, fewer than 20 rarely observed V segments, including chromosome 9 orphons, were excluded from the earlier analysis of around 590 of the donors. Most CMV-associated TCR beta chains appeared to be HLA-restricted in a later analysis, and the HLA associations seemed to be driven largely by CMV exposure. The presence/absence analyses assumed that sequencing depth was roughly uniform across donors, and that assumption may not be true.

Libraries were constructed by the immunoSEQ multiplex PCR assay. For the multiplex PCR, a mixture combining 60 forward primers for TCR Vbeta segments and 13 reverse primers for TCR Jbeta segments was used. The CDR3 region of rearranged TCR beta genes was amplified from genomic DNA by a multiplex PCR assay. The amplified TCR beta libraries were sequenced on the Illumina HiSeq System as 87-base-pair reads. The published analysis was carried out like this. Across the 500 to 850 repertoires, a later analysis counted some 80 million unique TCR beta chains, 9.5 million to 13 million of which were shared by at least two donors. Raw reads were error-corrected and collapsed into unique sequences by a nearest-neighbor algorithm in which closely related sequences were merged to remove PCR and sequencing errors. CDR3 sequences were aligned to IMGT reference sequences to assign V, D and J gene segments. For a sequence to be retained, a match of at least six nucleotides was required to both a V gene segment and a J gene segment. A rearrangement counted as productive if the CDR3 had no stop codons and remained in frame with V and J, and every other rearrangement counted as non-productive. Following IMGT convention, CDR3 was defined as the stretch from the second conserved V-encoded cysteine to the conserved J-encoded phenylalanine. In an earlier analysis of more than 550 of the donors, sequences lacking an unambiguous match to a single V gene segment were excluded. In an earlier analysis of more than 500 of the donors, a V segment was called functional when productive rearrangements were above 56.7%, and segregating when the standard deviation between donors exceeded 5%. A statistical classification framework was developed to diagnose cytomegalovirus status using the catalog of TCR beta chain sequences. In a later analysis, V and J genes were assigned by comparing TCR nucleotide sequences against IMGT/GENE-DB human TR gene sequences. In a later analysis, CDR3 sequences and most-parsimonious VDJ recombination scenarios were assigned using the TCRdist pipeline. In a later analysis, each TCR beta chain was defined by its CDR3 amino acid sequence together with its V-gene family, and reads without a unique V-gene family were excluded. As a way to deal with suspected cross-contamination and a sequencing artifact, a later analysis dropped under 600 nucleotide sequences that were highly shared and had low generation probability. In a later analysis, a clonal expansion index for each public chain was calculated from normalized within-repertoire ranks of inferred template counts. In a later analysis, generation probabilities were computed using a VDJ recombination model fitted to out-of-frame rearrangements, and the results were checked against IGoR. A later analysis scored TCR-TCR, TCR-HLA and TCR-CMV co-occurrence with hypergeometric tests, applying a repertoire-size bias correction to TCR pairs. In a later analysis, false discovery rates were estimated by permuting HLA or CMV assignments 20 times. A later analysis grouped co-occurring TCRs with DBSCAN, adding TCRdist sequence similarity when clustering within HLA-allele-positive subsets. For co-occurrence clustering, repertoires with fewer than 30,000 or more than 120,000 public chains were excluded, along with five repertoires with anomalous nucleotide sharing. The source is immuneACCESS, and TCRdb retained only in-frame sequences with V and J called. Part of the clones is not carried over; for the studies checked, unresolved V genes explain less than half of this, and the remainder is unexplained. D and trimming were read from the DNA, whereas the V and J calls and clone size are those reported in that table. Present in this sample are 150,000 to 200,000 clones, less than 90% of which were seen just once. 1% of the sample is taken by the ten largest.

Notes on this clone: The specificity of this receptor is unknown. The final CDR3 position lacks the conserved phenylalanine or tryptophan, pointing to a likely read error.

The cohort was made up of under 800 healthy bone marrow donors. Cohort members were all nominally healthy when sampled, although unrecorded immune exposures were likely present. The donor was CMV seronegative and was included in the group of a few hundred seronegative cohort members. A peripheral blood sample was collected from each donor, and TCR beta sequencing was performed on peripheral blood mononuclear cells. Genomic DNA was extracted from the blood cell samples with the Qiagen DNeasy Blood Extraction Kit. The source is a man under 40 in good health and CMV-seronegative. Sequenced material: PBMCs.

The DNA sequence is given as TGCGCCAGCAGCCGACTCCAGGGGGGAGCCTACGAGCAGTACCTC. This encodes CASSRLQGGAYEQYL. The chain was built from TRBV4-1 and TRBJ2-7, and the D gene may be TRBD1, 7 bases matching. Per the germline V gene, MGHRA is the CDR1 and YSYEKL is the CDR2. Counting both end residues, the CDR3 totals 15 amino acids. The CDR3 DNA has 45 bases and is translated from base 1. Deletion took 4 bases off V and 2 bases off J, with a span of 15 bases between the germline ends.